Each of the 3 T cell receptor beta chains below was sequenced from the same sample in a study of T-cell reconstitution after alpha-beta-depleted transplantation in children. Unique molecular identifiers were built into the TCRbeta library. Via MiXCR, TCRdb re-called the PCR reads, giving one row per CDR3 protein. The table lists 500,000 or so distinct CDR3 sequences, approximately 32% of them singletons. The sample was PBMCs from the stem cell graft donor, taken from the stem cell graft. Receptors originate from a human donor who donated a stem cell graft to a child with aplastic anemia.

The table lists this clonotype with a few counts. This chain uses TRBV9 with TRBJ2-1; 12 positions match TRBD2. Germline V gene data show CDR1 as SGDLS and CDR2 as YYNGEE. The V segment lost 4 bases and the J segment 10 bases; nucleotides outside the gene matches: 15. CDR3 length: 17 amino acids. The CDR3 bases are TGTGCCAGCAGCCCGACCCCTGGGGCTAGCGGGAGGGCGGAGCAGTTCTTC. Amino acid sequence: CASSPTPGASGRAEQFF. Complete variable domain (other parts from reference TRBV9 and TRBJ2-1): DSGVTQTPKHLITATGQRVTLRCSPRSGDLSVYWYQQSLDQGLQFLIQYYNGEERAKGNILERFSAQQFPDLHSELNLSSLELGDSALYFCASSPTPGASGRAEQFFGPGTRLTVL.

This chain joins TRBV9 and TRBJ1-1; perhaps TRBD1 as D (5 bases). CDR1 SGDLS and CDR2 YYNGEE come from the germline V gene. V lost 0 bases, J lost 9 bases, and 18 bases lay in between. This CDR3 comprises 15 residues. The CDR3 DNA sequence: TGTGCCAGCAGCGTAGAAGTACAGGTTGGGGGAAAAGCTTTCTTT. This codes for CASSVEVQVGGKAFF.

V is TRBV9 and J is TRBJ2-3, with D tentatively TRBD1 (6 bases). The V and J ends lost 2 bases and 0 bases respectively, with 7 bases between them. This CDR3 has 14 amino acids. Germline CDR1 and CDR2: SGDLS and YYNGEE. The CDR3 protein is CASSVGQSTDTQYF. The CDR3 bases are TGTGCCAGCAGCGTCGGACAGAGCACAGATACGCAGTATTTT.